Presented here are 29 T cell receptor beta chains from one specimen sequenced in a study of T-cell reconstitution after alpha-beta-depleted transplantation in children. Unique molecular identifiers were built into the TCRbeta library. Via MiXCR, TCRdb re-called the PCR reads, giving one row per CDR3 protein. The table lists about 200,000 distinct CDR3 sequences, 5.5% to 7% of them singletons. Here the sequenced sample was PBMCs, taken before TCRalphabeta/CD19-depleted stem cell transplant. These receptors were collected from a boy aged 2-15 years with acute lymphoblastic leukemia, due to receive a stem cell transplant.

This clonotype was recorded many times. The V call is TRBV28, the J call TRBJ2-4; no firm D call. The CDR3 loop spans 14 amino acids. V was trimmed by 2 bases and J by 8 bases, leaving 13 bases between them. The germline CDR1 and CDR2 sequences are MDHEN and SYDVKM. For the CDR3, the DNA is TGTGCCAGCAGTTTACCGATCGTGGCCCACATTCAGTACTTC. It yields the protein CASSLPIVAHIQYF.

The chain joins TRBV20-1 to TRBJ1-5, with a tentative D call TRBD1 (5 bases). The V end was cut by 6 bases, the J end by 1 base, with 19 bases between. Looked up from germline, CDR1 is DFQATT and CDR2 is SNEGSKA (reference sequence). The CDR3 is 16 amino acids. The CDR3 loop is CSAVRQGLRSNQPQHF. In DNA, the CDR3 is TGCAGTGCCGTTCGGCAGGGACTAAGGAGCAATCAGCCCCAGCATTTT.

This clonotype occurred many times. V is TRBV7-9 and J is TRBJ2-7; D might be TRBD1 (6 bases). Germline values: CDR1 SEHNR, CDR2 FQNEAQ (reference sequence). V was clipped by 2 bases and J by 7 bases, with 15 bases between them. This CDR3 spans 14 amino acids. The CDR3 sequence: CASSLSGAPWEQYF. CDR3 sequence (DNA): TGTGCCAGCAGCTTATCAGGGGCCCCGTGGGAGCAGTACTTC.

The CDR3 DNA reads TGTGCCAGCAGCCCCGCTACAGGGGCTGACTATGGCTACACCTTC. Translated: CASSPATGADYGYTF. The chain employs TRBV4-2 and TRBJ1-2; TRBD1 agrees at 7 bases. The V gene end was trimmed by 4 bases and the J gene end by 3 bases; junction bases not matched to a gene: 8. The germline CDR1 and CDR2 sequences are LGHNA and YNFKEQ. This CDR3 contains 15 residues.

This clonotype was found many times. The chain employs TRBV5-1 and TRBJ2-1; 9 nucleotides match TRBD1. Per the germline V gene, CDR1 is SGHRS and CDR2 is YFSETQ. The CDR3 totals 15 residues. With 4 bases clipped from V and 4 bases from J, the junction kept 6 bases outside the gene matches. CDR3 loop: CASSALDRGYNEQFF. The CDR3 coding sequence is TGCGCCAGCAGCGCCTTGGACAGGGGATACAATGAGCAGTTCTTC.

At least ten counts were recorded for this clonotype. V and J are TRBV11-2 and TRBJ2-3, with TRBD2 matching 8 bases. Germline CDR1 is SGHAT and CDR2 is FQNNGV. V gave up 5 bases and J gave up 0 bases; unmatched junction bases: 4. CDR3 size: 15 residues. The CDR3 DNA reads TGTGCCAGCAGCGTATTAGCGGGGAGCACAGATACGCAGTATTTT. Its translation: CASSVLAGSTDTQYF.

The chain recombines TRBV20-1 with TRBJ2-3; D is possibly TRBD1 or TRBD2 (5 bases each). Trimming left V 7 bases short and J 1 base short, with 9 bases between. Looked up from germline, CDR1 is DFQATT and CDR2 is SNEGSKA (reference sequence). The CDR3 loop spans 12 amino acids. Here the CDR3 reads CSGLGGTDTQYF. The CDR3 DNA reads as TGCAGTGGGCTGGGGGGCACAGATACGCAGTATTTT.

This chain links TRBV12-3 or TRBV12-4 with TRBJ1-1; the match to TRBD1 covers 7 bases. The CDR3 loop spans 14 amino acids. J gave up 6 bases and V 5 bases, and 9 bases lay outside the gene matches. CDR3 nucleotide sequence: TGTGCCAGCAGTCCAGGGGGGGGGCTCTCTGAAGCTTTCTTT. This codes for CASSPGGGLSEAFF.

This clonotype was recorded many times. V usage is TRBV20-1 and J usage is TRBJ2-5; the D gene is possibly TRBD2 (7 bases). The CDR3 has 16 residues. V shed 0 bases and J shed 2 bases, with 16 bases lying between them. The germline gives CDR1 DFQATT, CDR2 SNEGSKA (reference sequence). The CDR3, as DNA: TGCAGTGCTAGAGAGAATAGGGGGGGGGTTCAAGAGACCCAGTACTTC. Protein product: CSARENRGGVQETQYF.

This clonotype was seen many times. An end of the junction does not agree with germline; a read error may underlie this. The gene calls are TRBV11-2 and TRBJ2-1; 12 bases line up with TRBD1. The CDR3 covers 16 residues. Germline CDR1 is SGHAT and CDR2 is FQNNGV. CDR3 sequence: CASSSVGTGGYYEQFF. The CDR3 coding sequence is TGTGCCAGCAGCTCAGTTGGGACAGGGGGCTACTATGAGCAGTTCTTC.

The rearrangement links TRBV19 to TRBJ1-1, with D hard to call. The germline gives CDR1 LNHDA, CDR2 SQIVND (reference sequence). V lost 1 base to trimming and J lost 1 base, with 7 bases between them. The CDR3 has 14 residues. CDR3 sequence: CASSIAHRNTEAFF. CDR3 sequence (DNA): TGTGCCAGTAGTATAGCCCACAGGAACACTGAAGCTTTCTTT.

The table lists this clonotype with many counts. The chain uses TRBV12-3 or TRBV12-4 and TRBJ1-6, with D perhaps matching TRBD1 (6 bases). The CDR3 contains 14 residues. V was shortened by 7 bases and J by 7 bases, with 14 bases between the two germline ends. Here the CDR3 reads CASITTGRNSPLHF. The DNA of the CDR3 is TGTGCCAGCATCACGACAGGTCGAAATTCACCCCTCCACTTT.

The V call is TRBV7-2, the J call TRBJ2-7; no clear D. Trimming left V 5 bases short and J 7 bases short, with 9 bases between. Germline loops: CDR1 SGHTA, CDR2 FQGNSA. The CDR3 is made up of 11 amino acids. CDR3: CASSDPEEQYF. DNA of the CDR3: TGTGCCAGCAGCGACCCGGAAGAGCAGTACTTC.

The table lists this clonotype with many counts. The chain uses TRBV21-1 and TRBJ2-5; the table names TRBD1, a call not compared with the DNA. TRBV21-1 is classified as a pseudogene. The CDR3 is 16 amino acids. CDR3 in amino acids: CASSTPCGQAKETQYF. DNA for the CDR3: TGTGCCAGCAGCACCCCTTGCGGACAGGCCAAAGAGACCCAGTACTTC.

In its sample, this clonotype was seen many times. The chain couples TRBV21-1 to TRBJ2-7. TRBV21-1 is a pseudogene. The CDR3 length is 13 residues. The CDR3 coding sequence is TGTGCCAGCAGCAATTACAGTGCCTACGAGCAGTACTTC. Translating gives CASSNYSAYEQYF.

The sample holds many counts of this clonotype. The chain joins TRBV6-5 to TRBJ2-5, with 9 positions matching TRBD1. There are 15 residues in the CDR3. The trim removed 5 bases at V and 5 bases at J, leaving 9 bases unmatched. Germline V CDR1 and CDR2: MNHEY, SVGAGI. The CDR3 loop is CASSTPQGAGETQYF. The CDR3, as DNA: TGTGCCAGCAGTACTCCACAGGGGGCAGGGGAGACCCAGTACTTC.

This clonotype has a handful of counts. The rearrangement links TRBV6-2 or TRBV6-3 to TRBJ2-1; 8 bases align to TRBD1. In germline, CDR1 is MNHEY, CDR2 SVGEGT. The CDR3 runs to 16 residues. J lost 5 bases, V lost 6 bases, and 12 bases had no gene match. The CDR3 DNA reads TGTGCCAGCAGGACCAACCAGGGGGCGCGGGACAATGAGCAGTTCTTC. It translates to CASRTNQGARDNEQFF.

There are many counts of this clonotype. The chain is built from TRBV29-1 and TRBJ2-1; no clear D gene. Trimming took off 6 bases at V and 0 bases at J, with 12 bases between the two ends. This CDR3 has 14 amino acids. CDR1 SQVTM and CDR2 ANQGSEA come from the germline V gene. CDR3 loop: CSVAIVSSYNEQFF. Here the CDR3 DNA reads TGCAGCGTCGCGATCGTAAGCTCCTACAATGAGCAGTTCTTC.

This clonotype was observed a few times. This chain uses TRBV6-2 or TRBV6-3 with TRBJ1-5; no definite D call. The ends were cut back, 2 bases at V and 2 bases at J, with 7 bases in the middle. CDR1 is MNHEY, CDR2 SVGEGT, per germline. The CDR3 contains 14 residues. The CDR3 sequence is CASSYGGGNQPQHF. The CDR3 DNA reads as TGTGCCAGCAGTTACGGCGGTGGCAATCAGCCCCAGCATTTT.

This clonotype came up many times. This chain uses TRBV24-1 with TRBJ2-3; D not resolved. The germline V gene has CDR1 KGHDR and CDR2 SFDVKD. The CDR3 runs to 15 residues. V gave up 4 bases and J gave up 2 bases, with 12 bases separating them. The CDR3 reads CATSDTRISTDTQYF. The CDR3 DNA reads as TGTGCCACCAGTGACACCAGAATCTCCACAGATACGCAGTATTTT.

The chain carries TRBV28 and TRBJ1-5; TRBD1 is a possible D gene (5 bases). Trimming took 5 bases from V and 2 from J, leaving 16 bases between them. From germline, CDR1 is MDHEN and CDR2 SYDVKM. The CDR3 length is 16 residues. DNA of the CDR3: TGTGCCAGCAGTCCAGACAGATTTGGTGGCAATCAGCCCCAGCATTTT. Translating gives CASSPDRFGGNQPQHF.

Ten or more counts support this clonotype. This chain connects TRBV21-1 to TRBJ2-7; the table calls TRBD1, which could not be checked here. TRBV21-1 is an annotated pseudogene. The CDR3 consists of 16 residues. The CDR3 sequence is CASSPPSSGGEYEQYF. CDR3 DNA: TGTGCCAGCAGCCCCCCTTCCAGCGGGGGCGAATACGAGCAGTACTTC.

The J gene is TRBJ2-7, the V gene TRBV7-9; D gene unclear. The CDR3 is 15 amino acids. Between the trimmed V and J ends, which lost 1 base and 2 bases, there was a span of 12 bases. In germline, CDR1 is SEHNR, CDR2 FQNEAQ (reference sequence). The CDR3 loop reads CASSLGTSLAYEQYF. The CDR3 DNA reads as TGTGCCAGCAGCTTAGGGACCTCCCTAGCCTACGAGCAGTACTTC. The whole variable domain, filled in from reference TRBV7-9 and TRBJ2-7, reads DTGVSQNPRHKITKRGQNVTFRCDPISEHNRLYWYRQTLGQGPEFLTYFQNEAQLEKSRLLSDRFSAERPKGSFSTLEIQRTEQGDSAMYLCASSLGTSLAYEQYFGPGTRLTVT.

This clonotype came up a few times. This sequence joins TRBV2 and TRBJ2-7; TRBD1 aligns across 10 bases. CDR1 SNHLY and CDR2 FYNNEI come from the germline V gene. J lost 5 bases, V lost 5 bases, and 3 bases had no gene match. The CDR3 is made up of 13 amino acids. CDR3 sequence (DNA): TGTGCCAGCAGTCGCGGGACAGGGGACGAGCAGTACTTC. Translating gives CASSRGTGDEQYF. Full variable domain (outside the CDR3, taken from reference TRBV2 and TRBJ2-7): EPEVTQTPSHQVTQMGQEVILRCVPISNHLYFYWYRQILGQKVEFLVSFYNNEISEKSEIFDDQFSVERPDGSNFTLKIRSTKLEDSAMYFCASSRGTGDEQYFGPGTRLTVT.

This clonotype was seen repeatedly, ten times or more. CDR3 protein: CSASVTVTAYEQYF. CDR3 nucleotides: TGCAGTGCTAGTGTGACAGTGACGGCCTACGAGCAGTACTTC. This chain joins TRBV20-1 and TRBJ2-7, with D maybe TRBD1 (5 bases). CDR1 and CDR2 from the germline V gene are DFQATT and SNEGSKA (reference sequence). The CDR3 covers 14 residues. V was shortened by 3 bases and J by 2 bases, with 14 bases between the two germline ends.

This clonotype has at least ten counts. The chain employs TRBV11-2 and TRBJ1-6; D is possibly TRBD1 (6 bases). Trimming removed 2 bases at V and 4 bases at J, with 12 bases between. Germline V gene lookup returns CDR1 SGHAT and CDR2 FQNNGV. The CDR3 consists of 16 residues. The CDR3 nucleotides are TGTGCCAGCAGCTTAATGGGGGCCGGTTATAATTCACCCCTCCACTTT. Translating gives CASSLMGAGYNSPLHF.

This sequence joins TRBV20-1 and TRBJ2-1; 9 bases agree with TRBD2. J lost 1 base, V lost 0 bases, and 13 bases had no gene match. The germline V gene has CDR1 DFQATT and CDR2 SNEGSKA (reference sequence). The CDR3 contains 19 residues. CDR3 amino acids: CSARDLGGSGSGSYNEQFF. The CDR3 region has the DNA TGCAGTGCTAGAGATCTGGGAGGTAGCGGGAGTGGGTCCTACAATGAGCAGTTCTTC.

J is TRBJ1-5 and V is TRBV27, with 8 bases fitting TRBD1. This CDR3 spans 15 amino acids. Germline lookup yields CDR1 MNHEY and CDR2 SMNVEV (reference sequence). Losses at the gene ends were 5 bases for V and 6 bases for J; bases not matched to a gene: 9. The CDR3 reads CASSKDRGLVQPQHF. The CDR3 DNA reads as TGTGCCAGCAGTAAAGACAGGGGTTTGGTTCAGCCCCAGCATTTT.

This chain links TRBV20-1 with TRBJ1-2; 10 bases map to TRBD1. CDR1 is DFQATT and CDR2 is SNEGSKA in the germline V gene (reference sequence). The CDR3 runs to 13 residues. The J segment lost 4 bases and the V segment lost 5 bases, leaving 4 bases of the junction unmatched. CDR3 coding DNA: TGCAGTGCTGGGGACAGGGGACTCTATGGCTACACCTTC. Amino acid sequence: CSAGDRGLYGYTF.